The 20 T cell receptor beta chains below come from one sample, sequenced in a study of technical replicates of blood from several donors. The assay was immunoSEQ multiplex PCR, and TCRdb's table has in-frame clones only and misses some. The table includes some 56,000 clones, around 95% detected once. The sequencing sample was made of PBMCs. The receptors were gathered from a human donor in good health. Some clones in this sample may be carry-over from other donors' samples.

The V call is TRBV6-5, the J call TRBJ2-2, with D perhaps TRBD1 (6 bases). Trimming removed 5 bases at V and 2 bases at J, with 12 bases between. The CDR3 loop spans 15 amino acids. Germline CDR1 is MNHEY and CDR2 is SVGAGI. The CDR3 bases are TGTGCCAGCAGTATGGGACATATAAACACCGGGGAGCTGTTTTTT. Translated: CASSMGHINTGELFF.

The chain links TRBV2 to TRBJ2-6; tentatively, D is TRBD1 (6 bases). Between the trimmed V and J ends, which lost 8 bases and 0 bases, there was a span of 8 bases. CDR1 is SNHLY and CDR2 is FYNNEI in the germline V gene. The CDR3 runs to 14 residues. CDR3 sequence: CASLQGSGANVLTF. CDR3 bases: TGTGCCAGCCTACAGGGCTCTGGGGCCAACGTCCTGACTTTC.

The V and J genes are TRBV6-6 and TRBJ2-6, with D possibly being TRBD1 (5 bases). The CDR3 loop spans 15 amino acids. Germline V gene sequence: CDR1 MNHNY, CDR2 SVGAGI (reference sequence). The V end lost 6 bases, the J end lost 0 bases, and 9 bases lay between the germline ends. The CDR3 is CASRQGSSGANVLTF. Here the CDR3 DNA reads TGTGCCAGCAGGCAGGGAAGCTCTGGGGCCAACGTCCTGACTTTC.

This chain uses TRBV4-1 with TRBJ2-7; 11 bases map to TRBD2. Germline-derived CDR1 and CDR2 are MGHRA and YSYEKL. J was trimmed by 2 bases and V by 4 bases; bases with no gene match: 10. The length of the CDR3 is 17 residues. The CDR3 reads CASSPEPSGGNTYEQYF. CDR3 coding DNA: TGCGCCAGCAGCCCAGAACCTAGCGGGGGGAATACCTACGAGCAGTACTTC.

J is TRBJ2-1 and V is TRBV7-2; 10 bases are a match to TRBD2. CDR1 and CDR2 from the germline V gene are SGHTA and FQGNSA. The CDR3 is 18 amino acids. The ends lost 5 bases at V and 5 bases at J; junction bases unmatched: 15. CDR3 DNA sequence: TGTGCCAGCAGCGCGACCCCTAAACGACTAGCGGGCAACAATGAGCAGTTCTTC. This encodes CASSATPKRLAGNNEQFF.

V usage is TRBV2 and J usage is TRBJ1-4; D not resolved. Trimming took 6 bases from V and 2 from J, leaving 10 bases between them. Germline CDR1 is SNHLY and CDR2 is FYNNEI. The CDR3 extends over 14 amino acids. CDR3 sequence: CASRFSSTNEKLFF. Here the CDR3 DNA reads TGTGCCAGCAGATTTTCTAGCACTAATGAAAAACTGTTTTTT.

The rearrangement links TRBV7-8 to TRBJ2-7, with 8 bases matching TRBD2. V shed 1 base and J 5 bases; nucleotides not matched to a gene: 13. Germline CDR1 is SGHVS and CDR2 is FQNEAQ. There are 17 residues in the CDR3. CDR3 protein: CASSLEPGLGDHNEQYF. In nucleotides, the CDR3 is TGTGCCAGCAGCTTAGAACCGGGACTAGGAGATCACAACGAGCAGTACTTC.

The gene calls are TRBV7-9 and TRBJ2-1, with 14 bases matching TRBD2. CDR3 length: 18 amino acids. Germline CDR1 reads SEHNR; CDR2 reads FQNEAQ (reference sequence). V was pared by 5 bases and J by 0 bases, with 6 bases of the junction left unmatched. This CDR3 is CASSPGTSGGFSYNEQFF. In DNA, the CDR3 is TGTGCCAGCAGCCCCGGGACTAGCGGGGGCTTCTCCTACAATGAGCAGTTCTTC.

The chain combines TRBV4-1 with TRBJ1-3, with D hard to call. The CDR3 contains 16 residues. Trimming pared 0 bases from V and 4 bases from J, leaving 13 bases between. Per the germline V gene, CDR1 is MGHRA and CDR2 is YSYEKL. The CDR3 here is CASSQEARLRGNTIYF. CDR3 coding DNA: TGCGCCAGCAGCCAAGAAGCCCGACTAAGGGGAAACACCATATATTTT.

The J gene is TRBJ1-1, the V gene TRBV4-3, with D perhaps TRBD1 (5 bases). V shed 0 bases and J shed 2 bases, with 10 bases lying between them. The CDR3 is made up of 15 amino acids. The germline V gene has CDR1 LGHNA and CDR2 YSLEER. The CDR3 reads CASSQDTGLNTEAFF. DNA of the CDR3: TGCGCCAGCAGCCAAGACACAGGCTTAAACACTGAAGCTTTCTTT.

V and J are TRBV30 and TRBJ1-2; 7 positions match TRBD1. Germline V lookup: CDR1 GTSNPN, CDR2 SVGIG (reference sequence). This CDR3 spans 14 amino acids. V shed 5 bases and J 4 bases; nucleotides not matched to a gene: 10. The CDR3 DNA follows: TGTGCCTGGGTGACCTTTCAGGGGGGCTATGGCTACACCTTC. Protein: CAWVTFQGGYGYTF.

The chain recombines TRBV4-3 with TRBJ1-6; D gene uncertain. CDR3 size: 14 residues. Germline V gives CDR1 LGHNA, CDR2 YSLEER. V lost 1 base and J lost 8, with 9 bases in between. The CDR3 region has the DNA TGCGCCAGCAGCCAAGTCTGGGCCGATTCACCCCTCCACTTT. Translation: CASSQVWADSPLHF.

The V and J genes are TRBV9 and TRBJ2-3; D possibly corresponds to TRBD2 (6 bases). Trimming stripped 1 base from V and 8 bases from J, with 11 bases between. This CDR3 has 13 residues. Germline V gene data show CDR1 as SGDLS and CDR2 as YYNGEE. Here the CDR3 reads CASSVSPGGTQYF. The CDR3 coding sequence is TGTGCCAGCAGCGTATCCCCCGGGGGTACGCAGTATTTT.

The V call is TRBV2, the J call TRBJ2-7; D is unclear. The CDR3 contains 11 residues. Germline V gene data show CDR1 as SNHLY and CDR2 as FYNNEI. V was trimmed by 6 bases and J by 1 base, leaving 4 bases between them. The CDR3 DNA reads as TGTGCCAGCAGGTCATCCTACGAGCAGTACTTC. Translating gives CASRSSYEQYF.

The J gene is TRBJ2-5, the V gene TRBV15, with a tentative D call TRBD2 (5 bases). This CDR3 has 14 amino acids. V gave up 5 bases and J gave up 1 base, with 11 bases separating them. Germline CDR1 is LNHNV and CDR2 is YYDKDF (reference sequence). The CDR3 reads CATSLAPGQETQYF. DNA of the CDR3: TGTGCCACCAGCCTAGCTCCCGGCCAAGAGACCCAGTACTTC.

The chain carries TRBV7-9 and TRBJ1-1; possible D gene TRBD1, 5 bases. The CDR3 covers 13 residues. CDR1 is SEHNR and CDR2 is FQNEAQ in the germline V gene (reference sequence). V lost 3 bases, J lost 4 bases, and 9 bases lay in between. The CDR3 sequence: CASSFQGITEAFF. The CDR3 region has the DNA TGTGCCAGCAGCTTTCAGGGCATCACTGAAGCTTTCTTT.

The table lists this clone with a count of one. The chain combines TRBV27 with TRBJ2-6; D is possibly TRBD2 (6 bases). Trimming left V 6 bases short and J 0 bases short, with 18 bases between. The CDR3 loop spans 18 amino acids. Germline assignment: CDR1 MNHEY and CDR2 SMNVEV (reference sequence). The CDR3 here is CASSSYGSRISGANVLTF. The DNA of the CDR3 is TGTGCCAGCAGCTCCTACGGGAGCCGGATCTCTGGGGCCAACGTCCTGACTTTC.

The gene calls are TRBV7-9 and TRBJ1-2; TRBD1 matches at 7 bases. The J segment lost 7 bases and the V segment lost 5 bases, leaving 13 bases of the junction unmatched. CDR3 length: 15 residues. Germline V lookup: CDR1 SEHNR, CDR2 FQNEAQ (reference sequence). CDR3 amino acids: CASSDLDRTKTGYTF. DNA of the CDR3: TGTGCCAGCAGCGATTTGGACAGGACGAAGACTGGCTACACCTTC. Looking up the rest from reference TRBV7-9 and TRBJ1-2 gives the full variable domain: DTGVSQNPRHKITKRGQNVTFRCDPISEHNRLYWYRQTLGQGPEFLTYFQNEAQLEKSRLLSDRFSAERPKGSFSTLEIQRTEQGDSAMYLCASSDLDRTKTGYTFGSGTRLTVV.

CDR3 bases: TGCGCCAGCAGCCAAGATAGTCCTACTACCAATGAGCAGTTCTTC. Protein: CASSQDSPTTNEQFF. The V gene is TRBV4-3, the J gene TRBJ2-1; D ambiguous. Germline-derived CDR1 and CDR2 are LGHNA and YSLEER. The CDR3 spans 15 residues. Trimming cost V 0 bases and J 6 bases, with 12 bases left between them.

The chain carries TRBV11-2 and TRBJ2-7, with D hard to call. This CDR3 contains 12 residues. Trimming left V 5 bases short and J 6 bases short, with 11 bases between. Germline loops: CDR1 SGHAT, CDR2 FQNNGV. The CDR3 region is CASSAAPGEQYF. CDR3 sequence (DNA): TGTGCCAGCAGCGCCGCCCCGGGCGAGCAGTACTTC.